Sequencing of this TCR beta chain was carried out in a study of early T cells in non-severe SARS-CoV-2 infection. Individual cDNA molecules were tagged with unique molecular identifiers. TCRdb passed the 5' RACE reads through MiXCR, listing each CDR3 protein once. Of around 30,000 distinct CDR3 sequences in the sample, 5.7% were seen once. Germline V lookup: CDR1 MNHNS, CDR2 SASEGT. The ends were cut back, 3 bases at V and 9 bases at J, with 9 bases in the middle. The CDR3 runs 13 residues. This clonotype was obtained from an adult who was a healthcare worker with PCR-confirmed SARS-CoV-2 infection or an uninfected control (not recorded which). The specimen sequenced was whole blood. This chain links TRBV6-1 with TRBJ1-6, with a tentative D call TRBD1 (5 bases). DNA for the CDR3: TGTGCCAGCAGTGACGGGGCGAGTTCACCCCTCCACTTT. Its translation is CASSDGASSPLHF.